The T cell receptor beta chain described here comes from a study of blood T cell repertoires in COVID-19. Trimming shortened V by 0 bases and J by 5 bases, and 13 bases separated the two germline ends. The germline CDR1 and CDR2 sequences are MGHRA and YSYEKL. CDR3 size: 15 residues. Libraries were prepared by immunoSEQ multiplex PCR; TCRdb keeps only in-frame clonotypes and omits some of them. The data contain about 83,000 clones, roughly 84% of them singletons. The chain couples TRBV4-1 to TRBJ1-2; no clear D gene. Input material: peripheral blood. This clonotype was obtained from a woman of 80 years or more in a cohort sampled during active or convalescent COVID-19. The CDR3 region is CASSQEESAFYGYTF. CDR3 nucleotide sequence: TGCGCCAGCAGCCAAGAAGAGTCAGCGTTTTATGGCTACACCTTC.